The 19 T cell receptor beta chains below come from one sample, sequenced in a study of Graves' ophthalmopathy and Graves' hyperthyroidism. Scientists amplified the TCR beta CDR3 regions from RNA transcripts. First-round RT-PCR employed HTBI primers, with a second-round multiplex PCR after it. TCRdb used MiXCR to reprocess the multiplex PCR reads, holding one entry per CDR3 protein. Here the sample spans roughly 400,000 distinct CDR3 sequences, 15% being singletons. Material: peripheral blood. The receptors originated from a woman between 18 and 29 years old with stable Graves' hyperthyroidism.

The chain joins TRBV6-1 to TRBJ1-1, with D unresolved. The V end lost 8 bases, the J end lost 3 bases, and 13 bases lay between the germline ends. Germline lookup yields CDR1 MNHNS and CDR2 SASEGT. The CDR3 extends over 13 amino acids. As DNA, the CDR3 is TGTGCCAGCTCTCTGGGGTTTCACACTGAAGCTTTCTTT. Translating gives CASSLGFHTEAFF.

This clonotype showed up many times. The genes are TRBV6-1 and TRBJ1-1; maybe TRBD1 (5 bases). The CDR3 runs 16 residues. The V and J ends lost 7 bases and 2 bases respectively, with 20 bases between them. The germline V gene encodes CDR1 MNHNS and CDR2 SASEGT. The CDR3 reads CASTLDGADSNTEAFF. Here the CDR3 DNA reads TGTGCCAGCACCCTAGATGGGGCCGACAGCAACACTGAAGCTTTCTTT.

Ten or more counts support this clonotype. The chain links TRBV11-1 to TRBJ1-1; tentatively, D is TRBD1 (5 bases). The CDR3 is 16 residues long. V was clipped by 3 bases and J by 5 bases, with 19 bases between them. Germline V lookup: CDR1 SGHAT, CDR2 FQDESV (reference sequence). CDR3 amino acids: CASSFMVGGSKTEAFF. Written as DNA, the CDR3 is TGTGCCAGCAGCTTTATGGTGGGGGGTTCGAAAACTGAAGCTTTCTTT.

This sequence joins TRBV29-1 and TRBJ2-7; a weak D match, TRBD2 (5 bases). The germline V and J ends were trimmed by 3 bases and 6 bases, with 9 bases remaining between them. Germline CDR1 reads SQVTM; CDR2 reads ANQGSEA. The CDR3 is 11 amino acids. CDR3 bases: TGCAGCGTTGAGAGGGCCCGCGAGCAGTACTTC. Its protein product is CSVERAREQYF.

This clonotype occurred many times. CDR3 loop: CASITPGTAEAFF. The CDR3 DNA is TGTGCCAGCATCACCCCCGGGACAGCTGAAGCTTTCTTT. V gene TRBV6-2 or TRBV6-3 combines with J gene TRBJ1-1; 7 bases agree with TRBD1. This CDR3 comprises 13 residues. The germline V gene encodes CDR1 MNHEY and CDR2 SVGEGT. V dropped 7 bases and J dropped 6; count of bases not matched to a gene: 8.

This chain joins TRBV6-4 and TRBJ2-2; a weak D match, TRBD2 (5 bases). Germline assignment: CDR1 MRHNA and CDR2 SNTAGT. V lost 0 bases and J lost 7, with 9 bases in between. The length of the CDR3 is 14 residues. The CDR3 nucleotides read TGTGCCAGCAGTGACTCTAGCGCGAGCGGGGAGCTGTTTTTT. Translating it yields CASSDSSASGELFF.

The sample holds many counts of this clonotype. This chain uses TRBV6-1 with TRBJ1-5; TRBD1 is a possible D gene (5 bases). The CDR3 length is 17 residues. Trimming cost V 7 bases and J 3 bases, with 22 bases left between them. The germline gives CDR1 MNHNS, CDR2 SASEGT. This CDR3 is CASKRAGGSVANQPQHF. Here the CDR3 DNA reads TGTGCCAGCAAGAGGGCCGGGGGTTCGGTTGCCAATCAGCCCCAGCATTTT.

In this sample, this clonotype turned up once. The DNA is omitted, as the CDR3 cannot be located on it reliably, and the CDR3 follows TCRdb's listing. The V and J genes are TRBV6-2 or TRBV6-3 and TRBJ1-6. The CDR3 has 21 residues if both end residues are counted. CDR1 is MNHEY and CDR2 is SVGEGT in the germline V gene. Here the CDR3 reads CASSQSYEQYFGPANNSPLHF.

In its sample, this clonotype was seen many times. V is TRBV19 and J is TRBJ2-5; D uncertain. The V end was cut by 2 bases, the J end by 4 bases, with 14 bases between. Per germline, CDR1 LNHDA and CDR2 SQIVND (reference sequence). The CDR3 has 15 residues. The CDR3 nucleotides are TGTGCCAGTAGTATAAACCCCCCAGGCCGAGAGACCCAGTACTTC. As protein: CASSINPPGRETQYF.

This chain links TRBV10-1 with TRBJ2-2, with D tentatively TRBD2 (5 bases). This CDR3 comprises 14 residues. The V and J ends lost 6 bases and 1 base respectively, with 9 bases between them. Germline CDR1 and CDR2: WNHNN and SYGVQD (reference sequence). The CDR3 spells CASRDSWNTGELFF. The CDR3 coding sequence is TGCGCCAGCAGGGACTCGTGGAACACCGGGGAGCTGTTTTTT.

This clonotype was seen ten or more times. This chain links TRBV12-3 or TRBV12-4 with TRBJ1-2; D is uncertain. This CDR3 spans 14 amino acids. V lost 4 bases and J lost 4, with 13 bases in between. The CDR3 DNA follows: TGTGCCAGCAGTTCCGGACGTAAAGTCTATGGCTACACCTTC. Encoded protein: CASSSGRKVYGYTF.

This clonotype was observed many times. The genes are TRBV19 and TRBJ2-7, with D perhaps matching TRBD1 (6 bases). The V end was cut by 5 bases, the J end by 0 bases, with 14 bases between. This CDR3 comprises 15 residues. Germline CDR1 reads LNHDA; CDR2 reads SQIVND (reference sequence). The CDR3 region is CASSGQFLSSYEQYF. The CDR3 bases are TGTGCCAGTAGTGGACAGTTCCTAAGCTCCTACGAGCAGTACTTC.

This clonotype has a count of ten or more. The chain is built from TRBV7-9 and TRBJ1-1; D ambiguous. Trimming shortened V by 5 bases and J by 5 bases, and 15 bases separated the two germline ends. In germline, CDR1 is SEHNR, CDR2 FQNEAQ (reference sequence). The CDR3 spans 14 residues. The CDR3 DNA follows: TGTGCCAGCAGCCCCATGGAGAGAGGAACTGAAGCTTTCTTT. This codes for CASSPMERGTEAFF.

This clonotype was detected ten times or more. The chain employs TRBV19 and TRBJ2-6; TRBD1 matches 7 bases. CDR3 length equals 16 residues. The germline V gene has CDR1 LNHDA and CDR2 SQIVND (reference sequence). The trim removed 6 bases at V and 0 bases at J, leaving 5 bases unmatched. CDR3 protein: CASSRQGPSGANVLTF. As DNA, the CDR3 is TGTGCCAGTAGCCGACAGGGCCCCTCTGGGGCCAACGTCCTGACTTTC.

This clonotype was seen ten or more times. The chain links TRBV12-3 or TRBV12-4 to TRBJ1-2; perhaps TRBD1 as D (6 bases). Trimming removed 5 bases from V and 7 bases from J, with 11 bases in between. This CDR3 is 12 amino acids long. The CDR3 protein is CASSPTGSGYTF. The CDR3 nucleotides read TGTGCCAGCAGTCCCACAGGGTCTGGCTACACCTTC.

This clonotype came up a few times. The chain couples TRBV30 to TRBJ1-5; D not resolved. The CDR3 extends over 12 amino acids. With 4 bases removed from V and 4 bases from J, the gap between germline ends came to 8 bases. Germline CDR1 GTSNPN, CDR2 SVGIG (reference sequence). In DNA form, the CDR3 reads TGTGCCTGGAATAGTGGGAATCAGCCCCAGCATTTT. Translation: CAWNSGNQPQHF.

The chain uses TRBV5-1 and TRBJ1-6, with 8 bases lining up with TRBD1. Per the germline V gene, CDR1 is SGHRS and CDR2 is YFSETQ. This CDR3 has 16 amino acids. With V trimmed by 1 base and J by 6 bases, 6 bases remained unmatched. CDR3 sequence reads: CASSLSQGALNSPLHF. The CDR3 DNA is TGCGCCAGCAGCTTGTCCCAGGGGGCGCTTAATTCACCCCTCCACTTT.

The table lists this clonotype with many counts. A much larger clonotype is one base distant, so this may be a read error. The CDR3 coding sequence is TGTGCCAGCAGTGACCATTCATACGGGCAGTACTTC. Its translation: CASSDHSYGQYF. The gene calls are TRBV6-1 and TRBJ2-7, with D unclear. Per germline, CDR1 MNHNS and CDR2 SASEGT. CDR3 length: 12 amino acids.

There are many counts of this clonotype. The chain links TRBV19 to TRBJ1-3, with a tentative D call TRBD1 (6 bases). The CDR3 covers 16 residues. V lost 5 bases to trimming and J lost 0 bases, with 14 bases between them. The germline CDR1 and CDR2 sequences are LNHDA and SQIVND (reference sequence). The CDR3 region is CASSDWTVLSGNTIYF. The CDR3 bases are TGTGCCAGTAGTGATTGGACAGTGCTCTCTGGAAACACCATATATTTT.